Listed here are 18 T cell receptor beta chains from one sample, sequenced in a study of technical replicates of blood from a handful of donors. Libraries were prepared by immunoSEQ multiplex PCR; TCRdb keeps only in-frame clonotypes and omits some of them. The table includes some 70,000 clones, 91% detected once. Input material: PBMCs. Receptor source: a human donor in good health. Some clones in this sample may be carry-over from other donors' samples.

V and J are TRBV5-1 and TRBJ1-2; D is unclear. Trimming removed 1 base from V and 8 bases from J, with 18 bases in between. CDR3 length: 15 residues. Per the germline V gene, CDR1 is SGHRS and CDR2 is YFSETQ. The CDR3 DNA is TGCGCCAGCAGCTTGCTTCCCAGCCAGACGAGGGGCTACACCTTC. Residues: CASSLLPSQTRGYTF.

The V gene is TRBV30, the J gene TRBJ2-3; 11 bases match TRBD1. The CDR3 runs 16 residues. V lost 0 bases and J lost 0; bases outside the gene matches: 2. In germline, CDR1 is GTSNPN, CDR2 SVGIG (reference sequence). CDR3 nucleotides: TGTGCCTGGAGTGTGGGACAGGGGGTTAGCACAGATACGCAGTATTTT. Translated: CAWSVGQGVSTDTQYF.

CDR3 nucleotide sequence: TGCAGCGTTCAGTCTAGCAGGCCCTACGAGCAGTACTTC. This translates into CSVQSSRPYEQYF. V usage is TRBV29-1 and J usage is TRBJ2-7, with D possibly TRBD2 on 5 matching bases. This CDR3 has 13 residues. Per germline, CDR1 SQVTM and CDR2 ANQGSEA. V lost 5 bases and J 2 bases, leaving 13 bases between the germline ends.

CDR3 sequence: CASSDTRASALHNEQFF. The CDR3, as DNA: TGCGCCAGCAGCGACACCAGGGCCAGCGCTCTCCACAATGAGCAGTTCTTC. This chain uses TRBV4-3 with TRBJ2-1; D may be TRBD1 (5 bases). From germline, CDR1 is LGHNA and CDR2 YSLEER. The V end was cut by 5 bases, the J end by 5 bases, with 22 bases between. The CDR3 runs to 17 residues.

The genes are TRBV13 and TRBJ2-1, with 9 bases that match TRBD1. Germline assignment: CDR1 PRHDT and CDR2 FYEKMQ (reference sequence). The CDR3 extends over 16 amino acids. Trimming removed 5 bases from V and 5 bases from J; junction bases left unmatched: 10. CDR3 bases: TGTGCCAGCAGCCAAAACAGGGGGCCGGAAGACAATGAGCAGTTCTTC. Translation: CASSQNRGPEDNEQFF.

The gene calls are TRBV19 and TRBJ2-6; 7 bases are shared with TRBD1. The germline V gene encodes CDR1 LNHDA and CDR2 SQIVND (reference sequence). This CDR3 region has 16 residues. V dropped 3 bases and J dropped 3; count of bases not matched to a gene: 5. The CDR3 here is CASSIETGVGANVLTF. Here the CDR3 DNA reads TGTGCCAGTAGTATCGAAACAGGGGTTGGGGCCAACGTCCTGACTTTC. Based on the CDR3 plus reference TRBV19 and TRBJ2-6, the full variable domain is DGGITQSPKYLFRKEGQNVTLSCEQNLNHDAMYWYRQDPGQGLRLIYYSQIVNDFQKGDIAEGYSVSREKKESFPLTVTSAQKNPTAFYLCASSIETGVGANVLTFGAGSRLTVL.

The rearrangement uses TRBV7-3 and TRBJ2-1, with 7 positions matching TRBD1. The trim removed 5 bases at V and 5 bases at J, leaving 12 bases unmatched. The CDR3 is 16 residues long. The germline CDR1 and CDR2 sequences are SGHTA and FQGTGA. In DNA, the CDR3 is TGTGCCAGCAGCCCTCAGACAGGGATCAGTAACAATGAGCAGTTCTTC. The encoded protein is CASSPQTGISNNEQFF.

The V and J genes are TRBV11-3 and TRBJ2-3; 9 positions agree with TRBD2. Unmatched junction bases numbered 22, after V lost 6 bases and J lost 3 bases. Germline loops: CDR1 SGHNT, CDR2 YENEEA. The CDR3 has 20 residues. The CDR3 here is CASRVQLQGGRAYVTDTQYF. Written as DNA, the CDR3 is TGTGCCAGCAGGGTTCAGCTGCAGGGCGGGAGGGCCTATGTAACAGATACGCAGTATTTT.

V and J are TRBV29-1 and TRBJ1-1; 10 positions match TRBD1. The V segment lost 6 bases and the J segment 4 bases; nucleotides outside the gene matches: 2. The length of the CDR3 is 12 residues. Germline CDR1 and CDR2: SQVTM and ANQGSEA. CDR3 in amino acids: CSVRQGATEAFF. CDR3 DNA sequence: TGCAGCGTGAGACAGGGGGCCACTGAAGCTTTCTTT.

The chain recombines TRBV7-9 with TRBJ2-2; D ambiguous. Trimming left V 2 bases short and J 0 bases short, with 10 bases between. CDR1 and CDR2 (germline): SEHNR, FQNEAQ (reference sequence). The CDR3 sequence is 16 residues long. The CDR3 DNA sequence: TGTGCCAGCAGCTTATATCAGGTTCCGAACACCGGGGAGCTGTTTTTT. Translating gives CASSLYQVPNTGELFF.

The rearrangement uses TRBV7-7 and TRBJ2-5; 7 nucleotides align to TRBD2. J gave up 4 bases and V 2 bases, and 13 bases lay outside the gene matches. Germline-derived CDR1 and CDR2 are SSHAT and FNYEAQ (reference sequence). This CDR3 has 17 residues. The CDR3 here is CASSLSRGRGRGETQYF. For the CDR3, the DNA is TGTGCCAGCAGCTTAAGTCGCGGGAGAGGGAGGGGAGAGACCCAGTACTTC.

This chain joins TRBV4-3 and TRBJ2-1; D is possibly TRBD2 (6 bases). Germline assignment: CDR1 LGHNA and CDR2 YSLEER. Trimming pared 0 bases from V and 2 bases from J, leaving 11 bases between. This CDR3 is built from 16 residues. The CDR3 DNA reads as TGCGCCAGCAGCCAAGATCGGGGGTCTCCCTACAATGAGCAGTTCTTC. This codes for CASSQDRGSPYNEQFF.

The chain has TRBV18 and TRBJ2-7; 11 nucleotides agree with TRBD2. The CDR3 length is 16 residues. The germline gives CDR1 KGHSH, CDR2 LQKENI. Germline trimming cut 6 bases from V and 4 bases from J; bases unmatched to any gene: 11. CDR3 amino acids: CASSPPGLAAIYEQYF. The CDR3, as DNA: TGTGCCAGCTCTCCCCCGGGACTAGCGGCCATTTACGAGCAGTACTTC.

The V and J genes are TRBV6-6 and TRBJ1-2; D possibly corresponds to TRBD1 (5 bases). The CDR3 spans 13 residues. The V and J ends lost 6 bases and 6 bases respectively, with 14 bases between them. CDR1 MNHNY and CDR2 SVGAGI come from the germline V gene (reference sequence). CDR3 residues: CASSPRERDGYTF. The DNA for the CDR3 is TGTGCCAGCAGCCCCAGGGAGCGGGATGGCTACACCTTC.

The V and J genes are TRBV27 and TRBJ2-5, with 11 positions matching TRBD2. Per the germline V gene, CDR1 is MNHEY and CDR2 is SMNVEV (reference sequence). This CDR3 is built from 16 residues. Trimming cost V 5 bases and J 5 bases; bases outside gene matches: 10. The CDR3 protein is CASSPRRASGGETQYF. The CDR3 DNA sequence: TGTGCCAGCAGTCCCCGGAGGGCTAGCGGGGGGGAGACCCAGTACTTC.

This chain connects TRBV30 to TRBJ1-2; 7 positions agree with TRBD1. The germline gives CDR1 GTSNPN, CDR2 SVGIG (reference sequence). J was trimmed by 2 bases and V by 1 base; bases with no gene match: 1. The CDR3 has 13 residues. CDR3: CAWSAGQNYGYTF. In DNA, the CDR3 is TGTGCCTGGAGTGCGGGACAGAACTATGGCTACACCTTC.

This clone is a singleton in its sample. The chain carries TRBV19 and TRBJ1-5; 9 bases agree with TRBD1. The CDR3 contains 16 residues. J lost 6 bases, V lost 5 bases, and 11 bases had no gene match. Looked up from germline, CDR1 is LNHDA and CDR2 is SQIVND (reference sequence). CDR3 sequence (DNA): TGTGCCAGTAGTTTCCGCGCCGGGACAGGGAGTCAGCCCCAGCATTTT. Translating gives CASSFRAGTGSQPQHF.

V usage is TRBV30 and J usage is TRBJ2-1, with 10 bases identical to TRBD2. With 5 bases clipped from V and 2 bases from J, the junction kept 18 bases outside the gene matches. CDR1 is GTSNPN and CDR2 is SVGIG in the germline V gene (reference sequence). The length of the CDR3 is 19 residues. The DNA for the CDR3 is TGTGCCTGGCGGAGGGCTAGCGGGAGAGTGCCCGCCGCCTACAATGAGCAGTTCTTC. Protein: CAWRRASGRVPAAYNEQFF.